The T cell receptor beta chain described here comes from a study of T cell responses to AZD1222 COVID-19 vaccine (dated by TCRdb to about 2021). In terms of the full investigation: A total of over 230 trial participants underwent TCR sequencing, of whom 207 received two doses of AZD1222 and some 26 received two doses of the MenACWY control vaccine. Trial participants were enrolled by age into subgroups of 18-55, 56-69 and 70-plus years, and 148, 28 and 57 TCR-sequenced participants, respectively, were included in these subgroups.

What the time point label conveys for this sample: about 28 days (+/-7) after the second vaccine dose. AZD1222 recipients whose second dose came at about 4 weeks and those whose second dose came at about 12 weeks were combined into one group, since spike-specific TCR depth and breadth did not differ between the two schedules. Vaccinee samples came from UK trials COV001 and COV002, including a single-blind randomized controlled phase 2/3 trial of AZD1222 (ChAdOx1 nCoV-19) in healthy adults. For TCRbeta chain sequencing, PBMC samples from trial participants were taken at day 0 and at day 28 after the second dose. The CDR3 regions of human TCRbeta chains were subjected to immunosequencing. As for the original processing: Repertoire TCRs were checked for matches against a reference library of SARS-CoV-2-specific TCRs that had been generated using the MIRA antigen-specificity platform. Breadth was defined as the fraction of unique TCRs that were SARS-CoV-2-associated. Depth was defined as the fraction of total T cells that were SARS-CoV-2-associated. Each spike-specific TCR was assigned to its reactive spike region and to a CD4 or CD8 class using the MIRA data. Log10-transformed breadth and depth values were compared by one-way ANOVA with Sidak's multiple comparisons tests. What TCRdb holds here is the immuneACCESS table cut down to in-frame rearrangements. Part of the clones is not present; checked against another copy, under half of the missing clones reflect an unresolved V gene, and the others are unexplained. V and J calls and clone size come straight from that table; D and trimming were deduced from the DNA. A total of about 120,000 clones appear in this sample, 88% of them only once. The ten largest clones represent around 4% of the sample.

V is clipped by 1 base and J by 3 bases, and the sequence between their germline boundaries is 7 bases long. The CDR3 has 13 amino acids, counting the end cysteine and phenylalanine. Solely the CDR3 DNA is kept, with 39 bases framed from the first base. The CDR1 and CDR2 encoded by the germline V gene are MNHNS and SASEGT. Here is what the overall study found, with its caveats: In the small 56-69-year group, the increase in depth fell short of significance, most likely because of low power. Conclusions about previously exposed vaccinees are limited because only five or six AZD1222 recipients were SARS-CoV-2 seropositive at baseline. Participants were mostly white British, with more females than males. The authors suggested clonal diversity may have been underestimated. Because no samples from the day 14 peak response were available, repertoires could be characterized only after the peak T cell response. Epitopes outside the regions mutated in the B.1.351 and B.1.1.7 variants were reportedly recognized by nearly half of the unique spike-specific TCRs. The vaccine-associated CD4 TCRs covered the entire spike protein, and the dominant responses fell in regions 160-218 and 743-854. After two AZD1222 doses, both the breadth and the depth of spike-specific TCRs were significantly higher than at day 0 and than in MenACWY recipients.

As concerns this clone: It lacks a known antigen. Base qualities are missing; no much larger clone stands one base away.

The receptor was isolated from an adult who received the AZD1222 COVID-19 vaccine. Sequencing was performed on peripheral blood, taken 28 days after the second AZD1222 dose. The chain was built from TRBV6-1 and TRBJ2-7; a confident D gene designation cannot be given. This receptor has the CDR3 CASSEGHLYEQYF. The DNA sequence follows: TGTGCCAGCAGTGAAGGGCACCTCTACGAGCAGTACTTC.